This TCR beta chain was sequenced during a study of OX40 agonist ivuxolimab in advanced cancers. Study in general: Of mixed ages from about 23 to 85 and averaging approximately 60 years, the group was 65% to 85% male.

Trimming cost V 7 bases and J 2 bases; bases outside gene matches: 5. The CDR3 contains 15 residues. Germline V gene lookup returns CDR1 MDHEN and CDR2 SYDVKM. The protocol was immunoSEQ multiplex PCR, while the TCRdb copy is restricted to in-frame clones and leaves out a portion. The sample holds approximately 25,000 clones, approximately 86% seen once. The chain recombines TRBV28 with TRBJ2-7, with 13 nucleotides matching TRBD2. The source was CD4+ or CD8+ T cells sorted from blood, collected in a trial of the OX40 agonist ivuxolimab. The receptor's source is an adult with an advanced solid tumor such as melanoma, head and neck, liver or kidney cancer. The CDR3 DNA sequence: TGTGCCAGCATCGAAGGGACTAGCGGGACCTACGAGCAGTACTTC. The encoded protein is CASIEGTSGTYEQYF.